One T cell receptor (beta chain) is described in this entry. A much larger clone differs from this one at a single base, so this may be a read error. Germline V gene lookup returns CDR1 LNHDA and CDR2 SQIVND (reference sequence). The CDR3 consists of 13 residues. This entry belongs to a study of human T cells and chemical hapten exposure. Unique molecular identifiers were affixed to discrete cDNA molecules within the library. Via MiXCR, TCRdb re-called the RACE reads, giving one row per CDR3 protein. The repertoire has 85,000 to 100,000 distinct CDR3 sequences, less than 35% of them found once; the top ten carry under 13%. Documented time point: patch test 3, about 24 weeks after DPC sensitization. Treatment described: therapeutic diphenylcyclopropenone sensitization with weekly scalp DPC.

The source is a man aged 40-50 years with alopecia areata. Some clones in this sample may be carry-over from other donors' samples. The sequencing used whole blood, collected in connection with sensitization to the hapten diphenylcyclopropenone (DPC). The V gene is TRBV19, the J gene TRBJ2-1, with a possible D match to TRBD2 (6 bases). The CDR3 DNA reads TGTACCAGTAAGCGGGCCCTATACAATGAGCAGTTCTTC. It codes for CTSKRALYNEQFF.